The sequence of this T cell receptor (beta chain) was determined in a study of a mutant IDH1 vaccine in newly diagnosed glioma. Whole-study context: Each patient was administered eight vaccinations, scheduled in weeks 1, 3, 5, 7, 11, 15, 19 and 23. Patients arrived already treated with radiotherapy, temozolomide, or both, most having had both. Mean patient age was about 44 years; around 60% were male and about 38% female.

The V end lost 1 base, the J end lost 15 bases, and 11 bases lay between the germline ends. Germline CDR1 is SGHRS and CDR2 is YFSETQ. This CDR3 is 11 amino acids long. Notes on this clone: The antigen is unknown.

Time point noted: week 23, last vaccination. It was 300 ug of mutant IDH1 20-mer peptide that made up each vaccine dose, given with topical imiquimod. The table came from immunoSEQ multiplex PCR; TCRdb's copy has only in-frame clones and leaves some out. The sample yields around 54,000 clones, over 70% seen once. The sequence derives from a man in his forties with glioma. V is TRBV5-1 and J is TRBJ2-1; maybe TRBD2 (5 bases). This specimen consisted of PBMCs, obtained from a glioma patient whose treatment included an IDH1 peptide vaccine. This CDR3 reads CASSLTGWTFF. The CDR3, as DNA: TGCGCCAGCAGCTTGACGGGATGGACGTTCTTC.